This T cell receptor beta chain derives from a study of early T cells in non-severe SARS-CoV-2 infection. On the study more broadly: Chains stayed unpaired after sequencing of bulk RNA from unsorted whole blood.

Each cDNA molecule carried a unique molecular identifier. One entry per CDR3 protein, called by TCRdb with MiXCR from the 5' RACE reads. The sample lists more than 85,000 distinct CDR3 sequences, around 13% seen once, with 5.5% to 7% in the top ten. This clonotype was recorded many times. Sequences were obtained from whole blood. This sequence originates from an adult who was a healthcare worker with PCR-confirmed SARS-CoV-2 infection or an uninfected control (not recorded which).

CDR3 sequence: CASSPAGQGGGELFF. CDR3 coding DNA: TGTGCCAGCAGCCCGGCGGGACAGGGAGGCGGGGAGCTGTTTTTT. This sequence joins TRBV3-1 and TRBJ2-2, with TRBD1 matching over 9 bases. V dropped 4 bases and J dropped 7; count of bases not matched to a gene: 7. Germline CDR1 reads LGHDT; CDR2 reads YNNKEL (reference sequence). The CDR3 is made up of 15 amino acids. Full variable domain (rest looked up from reference TRBV3-1 and TRBJ2-2): DTAVSQTPKYLVTQMGNDKSIKCEQNLGHDTMYWYKQDSKKFLKIMFSYNNKELIINETVPNRFSPKSPDKAHLNLHINSLELGDSAVYFCASSPAGQGGGELFFGEGSRLTVL.